The subject of this entry is one T cell receptor beta chain. Germline V gene lookup returns CDR1 MNHEY and CDR2 SMNVEV (reference sequence). The CDR3 is made up of 20 amino acids. The ends lost 6 bases at V and 3 bases at J; junction bases unmatched: 19. Authors' methods: By means of reference gene primer amplification, nucleated cell counts were estimated. Produced via immunoSEQ multiplex PCR; TCRdb's table is partial and in-frame only. The V and J calls and the clone size are those of that table, but D and trimming were determined from the DNA. The sample contains 130,000 or so clones, about 80% of which appear only once. The data stem from a study of blood T cell repertoires in COVID-19. Study-level information: Samples taken during acute and convalescent COVID-19 were collected in the United States, Italy and Spain. Sources were T cells, B-cell-depleted T cells, or PBMCs; the material itself was cDNA or gDNA.

The TCR sequence derives from a woman aged 55-69 years with acute or convalescent COVID-19. V is TRBV27 and J is TRBJ2-2; 10 nucleotides match TRBD2. Sequencing was carried out using peripheral blood. The CDR3: CASSSPRFSGGSKDTGELFF. The CDR3 DNA reads as TGTGCCAGCAGCTCCCCTAGGTTTAGCGGGGGGTCCAAAGACACCGGGGAGCTGTTTTTT.